Below are 9 T cell receptor beta chains sequenced from a single sample in a study of cytomegalovirus exposure and HLA in healthy donors. Both 60 Vbeta primers and 13 Jbeta primers went into the PCR. The data were produced by immunoSEQ multiplex PCR, yet TCRdb's version contains in-frame clones alone and is incomplete. The repertoire holds some 140,000 clones, with roughly four fifths as singletons. Material: PBMCs. These receptors were obtained from a man aged 25 to 40 in good health and CMV-seronegative.

V and J are TRBV2 and TRBJ1-5; D gene uncertain. The CDR3 consists of 14 residues. Germline V lookup: CDR1 SNHLY, CDR2 FYNNEI. Trimming stripped 4 bases from V and 6 bases from J, with 13 bases between. For the CDR3, the DNA is TGTGCCAGCAGTGGGCATCCTCCCAGTCAGCCCCAGCATTTT. This codes for CASSGHPPSQPQHF.

There are a few counts of this clone. CDR3 residues: CASTGQGGMGTGELFF. Written as DNA, the CDR3 is TGTGCCAGTACGGGACAGGGTGGGATGGGCACCGGGGAGCTGTTTTTT. V usage is TRBV19 and J usage is TRBJ2-2; 9 bases match TRBD1. Germline lookup yields CDR1 LNHDA and CDR2 SQIVND (reference sequence). CDR3 length equals 16 residues. Trimming removed 7 bases from V and 4 bases from J; junction bases left unmatched: 10.

The chain has TRBV5-6 and TRBJ2-7; weak D call: TRBD2 (6 bases). V was clipped by 0 bases and J by 7 bases, with 11 bases between them. Germline CDR1 reads SGHDT; CDR2 reads YYEEEE. CDR3 length equals 13 residues. For the CDR3, the DNA is TGTGCCAGCAGCTTGGTGGCTAGCGATGAGCAGTACTTC. This sequence encodes CASSLVASDEQYF.

The chain carries TRBV29-1 and TRBJ2-7; unclear D gene. The V end was cut by 4 bases, the J end by 0 bases, with 4 bases between. The CDR3 totals 11 residues. Germline V gene sequence: CDR1 SQVTM, CDR2 ANQGSEA. As DNA, the CDR3 is TGCAGCGTTGTTAGCTCCTACGAGCAGTACTTC. This codes for CSVVSSYEQYF.

This chain connects TRBV5-4 to TRBJ2-1; D is perhaps TRBD2 (5 bases). In germline, CDR1 is SGHNT, CDR2 YYREEE (reference sequence). V lost 2 bases and J lost 4, with 13 bases in between. The CDR3 has 15 amino acids. The DNA for the CDR3 is TGTGCCAGCAGCTTTTACATGACTAAATACAATGAGCAGTTCTTC. Amino acid sequence: CASSFYMTKYNEQFF.

This chain uses TRBV4-1 with TRBJ1-4; possibly TRBD1 for D (6 bases). The CDR3 is 18 residues long. V was trimmed by 1 base and J by 1 base, leaving 16 bases between them. CDR1 MGHRA and CDR2 YSYEKL come from the germline V gene. CDR3 DNA: TGCGCCAGCAGCCAAGGTTCCACAGGGAAGGGAACTAATGAAAAACTGTTTTTT. It specifies CASSQGSTGKGTNEKLFF.

The J gene is TRBJ2-2, the V gene TRBV9; 8 bases are a match to TRBD1. From germline, CDR1 is SGDLS and CDR2 YYNGEE. The CDR3 runs 15 residues. V lost 4 bases, J lost 8 bases, and 10 bases stayed unmatched. CDR3: CASSPRQGASGELFF. CDR3 in DNA: TGTGCCAGCAGCCCCCGTCAGGGGGCCTCAGGGGAGCTGTTTTTT.

The chain carries TRBV15 and TRBJ2-3; a possible D gene is TRBD2 (5 bases). The V gene's germline CDR1 is LNHNV and CDR2 YYDKDF (reference sequence). The length of the CDR3 is 14 residues. V was trimmed by 7 bases and J by 0 bases, leaving 11 bases between them. The CDR3 region has the DNA TGTGCCACCACCTCAGCGGCTAGCACAGATACGCAGTATTTT. Translation: CATTSAASTDTQYF.

Turning to this clone: One junction end disagrees with the germline gene, perhaps due to a read error. The V call is TRBV7-9, the J call TRBJ2-7; D gene ambiguous. This CDR3 is 15 amino acids long. The germline CDR1 and CDR2 sequences are SEHNR and FQNEAQ (reference sequence). Here the CDR3 reads CSSIDVLGRSYEQYF. CDR3 bases: TGTTCCAGCATCGACGTTCTAGGCAGATCCTACGAGCAGTACTTC.